Reported below is one T cell receptor beta chain. The sample originates from a study of neoadjuvant anti-PD-1 for oral cavity cancer. Time point defined: after neoadjuvant nivolumab, at surgical resection. The CDR3 sequence is 14 residues long. In germline, CDR1 is SGDLS, CDR2 YYNGEE. Trimming cost V 3 bases and J 2 bases, with 8 bases left between them. Here immunoSEQ multiplex PCR was the method, and the copy in TCRdb shows in-frame clones only, minus some. The data show about 23,000 clones, 25% to 35% seen once. The chain is built from TRBV9 and TRBJ2-2; D is unresolved. The source was tumor tissue, collected after nivolumab (anti-PD-1) treatment. The clonotype comes from a person aged 40-85 years with oral cavity squamous cell carcinoma. In DNA form, the CDR3 reads TGTGCCAGCAGCGCCCCCACAAACACCGGGGAGCTGTTTTTT. This translates into CASSAPTNTGELFF.